Given below is one T cell receptor beta chain in context. The antigen it recognizes is unknown. One base away there is no much larger clone; base qualities are not given. The entry originates in a study of T cell responses to AZD1222 COVID-19 vaccine (dated by TCRdb to the early 2020s). Describing the broader study: AZD1222 recipients whose second dose came at about 4 weeks and those whose second dose came at about 12 weeks were combined into one group, since spike-specific TCR depth and breadth did not differ between the two schedules. Trial participants were enrolled by age into subgroups of 18-55, 56-69 and 70-plus years, and around 150, 28 and 57 TCR-sequenced participants, respectively, were included in these subgroups. TCR sequencing covered 230 to 250 trial participants: roughly 200 given two doses of AZD1222 and 26 given two doses of MenACWY control vaccine.

CDR1 MNHEY and CDR2 SMNVEV are derived from the germline V gene (reference sequence). The cysteine opens and the phenylalanine closes a CDR3 of 15 amino acids. Solely the CDR3 DNA is kept, with 45 bases framed from the first base. Between the V and J ends, shortened by 4 bases and 0 bases respectively, the junction contains 12 bases. Read against the paper, the sample's time point label means: baseline before first vaccination. Vaccinee samples were obtained from the UK trials COV001 and COV002, which included a single-blind randomized controlled phase 2/3 trial of AZD1222 (ChAdOx1 nCoV-19) in healthy adults. For TCRbeta chain sequencing, PBMC samples from trial participants were taken at day 0 and at day 28 after the second dose. Summary of the overall study and its limitations: Because no day 14 peak-response samples were available, repertoires were characterized only after the peak T cell response. After two AZD1222 doses, spike-specific TCR breadth and depth were significantly higher than at day 0 and than in MenACWY recipients. The whole spike protein was spanned by vaccine-associated CD4 TCRs, and dominant responses were seen in regions 160-218 and 743-854. Only five or six AZD1222 recipients were SARS-CoV-2 seropositive at baseline, limiting conclusions about previously exposed vaccinees. Epitopes outside the regions mutated in the B.1.351 and B.1.1.7 variants were reportedly recognized by nearly half of the unique spike-specific TCRs. Participants were mostly white British and included more females than males, and it was suggested by the authors that clonal diversity may have been underestimated. In the small 56-69-year group, the increase in depth fell short of significance, most likely because of low power.

The CDR3 regions of human TCRbeta chains were subjected to immunosequencing. On the authors' methods: TCRs in the repertoires were matched against a reference library of SARS-CoV-2-specific TCRs that had been generated with the MIRA antigen-specificity platform. Breadth was defined as the fraction of unique TCRs that were SARS-CoV-2-associated, and depth was defined as the fraction of total T cells that were SARS-CoV-2-associated. Using the MIRA data, each spike-specific TCR was mapped to the spike region that the TCR reacts to and placed in a CD4 or CD8 class. Log10-transformed breadth and depth values were compared by one-way ANOVA with Sidak's multiple comparisons tests. Here the immuneACCESS table is served through TCRdb, limited to in-frame sequences with V and J called. Missing clones are a known gap in these copies; in checked studies unresolved V genes cover under half, and the rest lacks a known reason. V, J and clone size derive from that table, while D and trimming were established from the DNA sequence. The sample table shows more than 95,000 clones, and roughly 90% are seen once. The ten largest make up roughly 4.4% of the sample.

Recombination linked TRBV27 to TRBJ1-1; TRBD1 is possibly the D segment (6 matching bases). This sample comprised peripheral blood, obtained on day 0 of AZD1222 vaccination. The TCR comes from an adult in good health. DNA sequence: TGTGCCAGCAGTTCGAAGGGGGACGTGAACACTGAAGCTTTCTTT. Translated, this gives CASSSKGDVNTEAFF.